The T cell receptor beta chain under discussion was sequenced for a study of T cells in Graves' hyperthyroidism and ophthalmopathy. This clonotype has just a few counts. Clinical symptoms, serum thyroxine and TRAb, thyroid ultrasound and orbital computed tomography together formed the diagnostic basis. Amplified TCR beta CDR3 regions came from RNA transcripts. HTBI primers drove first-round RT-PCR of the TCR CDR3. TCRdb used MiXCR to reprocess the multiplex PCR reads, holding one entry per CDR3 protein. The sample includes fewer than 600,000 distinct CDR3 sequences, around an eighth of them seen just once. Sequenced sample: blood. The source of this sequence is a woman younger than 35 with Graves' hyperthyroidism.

CDR3 amino acids: CASSPPQSSSYNEQFF. The DNA for the CDR3 is TGTGCCAGCTCACCACCGCAGTCGAGCTCCTACAATGAGCAGTTCTTC. This sequence joins TRBV18 and TRBJ2-1; D is undetermined. The CDR3 is 16 amino acids. With 0 bases removed from V and 0 bases from J, the gap between germline ends came to 9 bases. Germline V CDR1 and CDR2: KGHSH, LQKENI.